The 27 T cell receptor beta chains below all came from one sample that was sequenced in a study of shared clonotypes between healthy human individuals. The repertoire was sequenced with immunoSEQ multiplex PCR; TCRdb's copy has only in-frame clones and lacks some. The sample comprises 1,500,000 or so clones, 96% of which are singletons, and approximately 1% rests with the top ten. The sample was naive CD4+ T cells sorted from blood. The subset denotes: CD45RA+ positively selected. The receptors originated from a man between 25 and 39 years old in good health.

This chain links TRBV10-2 with TRBJ2-1, with D possibly TRBD2 on 6 matching bases. The CDR3 contains 13 residues. Trimming removed 8 bases at V and 9 bases at J, with 17 bases between. Germline-derived CDR1 and CDR2 are WSHSY and SAAADI. The CDR3 bases are TGCGCCAGCTCTGGGAGTTTGGGGGGTGAGCAGTTCTTC. It is translated as CASSGSLGGEQFF.

This rearrangement joins TRBV14 to TRBJ2-3; D call uncertain. The CDR3 contains 12 residues. Trimming pared 4 bases from V and 0 bases from J, leaving 2 bases between. Germline CDR1 SGHDN, CDR2 FVKESK. CDR3 coding DNA: TGTGCCAGCAGCCGAAGCACAGATACGCAGTATTTT. Its translation: CASSRSTDTQYF.

The rearrangement links TRBV7-2 to TRBJ2-1, with 11 nucleotides matching TRBD2. The CDR3 has 16 amino acids. Germline V gene lookup returns CDR1 SGHTA and CDR2 FQGNSA. The junction had 4 bases not matched to a gene; V was cut back by 2 bases and J by 4 bases. CDR3: CASSLKLAGAYNEQFF. The CDR3 nucleotides read TGTGCCAGCAGCTTAAAACTAGCGGGAGCTTACAATGAGCAGTTCTTC. The full variable domain, in which reference TRBV7-2 and TRBJ2-1 provide the parts outside the CDR3, is GAGVSQSPSNKVTEKGKDVELRCDPISGHTALYWYRQSLGQGLEFLIYFQGNSAPDKSGLPSDRFSAERTGGSVSTLTIQRTQQEDSAVYLCASSLKLAGAYNEQFFGPGTRLTVL.

The chain has TRBV29-1 and TRBJ2-1; tentative D call: TRBD2 (5 bases). Germline CDR1 reads SQVTM; CDR2 reads ANQGSEA. The CDR3 length is 15 residues. The V gene lost 2 bases and the J gene lost 3 bases, with 14 bases spanning the gap. This chain's CDR3 is CSVERERRIYNEQFF. The DNA for the CDR3 is TGCAGCGTTGAAAGGGAGCGGAGGATCTACAATGAGCAGTTCTTC.

The chain joins TRBV27 to TRBJ2-7; D may be TRBD2 (6 bases). The CDR3 runs to 14 residues. CDR1 is MNHEY, CDR2 SMNVEV, per germline (reference sequence). Trimming shortened V by 3 bases and J by 0 bases, and 9 bases separated the two germline ends. CDR3 in amino acids: CASSLVGLSYEQYF. The CDR3 nucleotides read TGTGCCAGCAGTTTGGTGGGACTCTCCTACGAGCAGTACTTC.

The V and J genes are TRBV25-1 and TRBJ1-3; possibly TRBD1 for D (5 bases). The CDR3 spans 14 residues. CDR1 MGHDK and CDR2 SYGVNS come from the germline V gene. Deletions cut 7 bases from V and 0 bases from J, with 10 bases between. CDR3 in amino acids: CASTGTGSGNTIYF. DNA for the CDR3: TGTGCCAGCACTGGTACAGGCTCTGGAAACACCATATATTTT. The full variable domain, completed using reference TRBV25-1 and TRBJ1-3, is EADIYQTPRYLVIGTGKKITLECSQTMGHDKMYWYQQDPGMELHLIHYSYGVNSTEKGDLSSESTVSRIRTEHFPLTLESARPSHTSQYLCASTGTGSGNTIYFGEGSWLTVV.

The table lists this clone with a count of one. The rearrangement links TRBV2 to TRBJ2-3; TRBD1 is a possible D gene (5 bases). From germline, CDR1 is SNHLY and CDR2 FYNNEI. This CDR3 contains 15 residues. V lost 5 bases and J 0 bases, leaving 12 bases between the germline ends. CDR3 region: CASSSDRASTDTQYF. For the CDR3, the DNA is TGTGCCAGCAGTTCCGACAGAGCTAGCACAGATACGCAGTATTTT.

The rearrangement links TRBV18 to TRBJ2-1, with a tentative D call TRBD2 (5 bases). With 6 bases removed from V and 4 bases from J, the gap between germline ends came to 10 bases. Germline values: CDR1 KGHSH, CDR2 LQKENI. This CDR3 contains 13 residues. In DNA form, the CDR3 reads TGTGCCAGCTCCTTCGAGGGTTACAATGAGCAGTTCTTC. It specifies CASSFEGYNEQFF.

The genes are TRBV2 and TRBJ2-6; unclear D gene. Trimming took off 7 bases at V and 2 bases at J, with 6 bases between the two ends. CDR3 size: 13 residues. Germline assignment: CDR1 SNHLY and CDR2 FYNNEI. This CDR3 reads CASTGPGANVLTF. The CDR3 DNA sequence: TGTGCCAGCACGGGCCCTGGGGCCAACGTCCTGACTTTC.

This sequence joins TRBV28 and TRBJ2-2; D call uncertain. Looked up from germline, CDR1 is MDHEN and CDR2 is SYDVKM. Trimming removed 2 bases from V and 3 bases from J, with 4 bases in between. The CDR3 loop spans 13 amino acids. Here the CDR3 reads CASSLKYTGELFF. DNA of the CDR3: TGTGCCAGCAGTTTAAAGTACACCGGGGAGCTGTTTTTT.

Turning to this clone: Within the sample, other DNA sequences also encode this same CDR3. The rearrangement links TRBV19 to TRBJ1-1; tentative D call: TRBD1 (6 bases). The CDR3 spans 15 residues. Trimming cost V 1 base and J 5 bases, with 14 bases left between them. Germline values: CDR1 LNHDA, CDR2 SQIVND (reference sequence). The CDR3 DNA follows: TGTGCCAGTAGTATAGCATCAGGGGTAGGGACTGAAGCTTTCTTT. Its protein product is CASSIASGVGTEAFF.

The gene calls are TRBV27 and TRBJ2-2; 9 bases are a match to TRBD1. Germline-derived CDR1 and CDR2 are MNHEY and SMNVEV (reference sequence). This CDR3 comprises 15 residues. The junction had 2 bases not matched to a gene; V was cut back by 2 bases and J by 4 bases. Written as DNA, the CDR3 is TGTGCCAGCAGTTTACGGGACAGGGCCACCGGGGAGCTGTTTTTT. As protein: CASSLRDRATGELFF.

J is TRBJ1-2 and V is TRBV5-6; D unresolved. The CDR3 totals 13 residues. Trimming shortened V by 0 bases and J by 0 bases, and 3 bases separated the two germline ends. Germline V CDR1 and CDR2: SGHDT, YYEEEE. The CDR3 sequence: CASSLAANYGYTF. The CDR3 DNA reads as TGTGCCAGCAGCTTGGCCGCTAACTATGGCTACACCTTC. The variable domain in full, completed from reference TRBV5-6 and TRBJ1-2, reads DAGVTQSPTHLIKTRGQQVTLRCSPKSGHDTVSWYQQALGQGPQFIFQYYEEEERQRGNFPDRFSGHQFPNYSSELNVNALLLGDSALYLCASSLAANYGYTFGSGTRLTVV.

The table lists this clone with a count of one. The chain links TRBV4-2 to TRBJ2-7; 8 bases are a match to TRBD2. V was clipped by 1 base and J by 7 bases; unmatched bases: 9. The CDR3 spans 15 residues. The germline CDR1 and CDR2 sequences are LGHNA and YNFKEQ. CDR3 in DNA: TGTGCCAGCAGCCAAGGACTAGCGTTGGATTTGGAGCAGTACTTC. Protein product: CASSQGLALDLEQYF.

The gene calls are TRBV30 and TRBJ1-4; D perhaps matches TRBD1 (5 bases). V gave up 0 bases and J gave up 5 bases, with 13 bases separating them. CDR3 length equals 15 residues. Germline loops: CDR1 GTSNPN, CDR2 SVGIG (reference sequence). The DNA for the CDR3 is TGTGCCTGGAGTGTAGATCCAGGGCCCAATGAAAAACTGTTTTTT. It encodes CAWSVDPGPNEKLFF.

The rearrangement joins TRBV11-2 to TRBJ1-4, with a tentative D call TRBD1 (5 bases). Germline CDR1 reads SGHAT; CDR2 reads FQNNGV. The CDR3 is 15 residues long. V gave up 0 bases and J gave up 7 bases, with 12 bases separating them. CDR3 coding DNA: TGTGCCAGCAGCTTAGAGGCAGGGTGGAGTGAAAAACTGTTTTTT. It specifies CASSLEAGWSEKLFF.

About this clone itself: The sample carries other DNA sequences with the same CDR3. The chain has TRBV28 and TRBJ2-7; TRBD2 aligns across 8 bases. The germline V gene has CDR1 MDHEN and CDR2 SYDVKM. J was trimmed by 4 bases and V by 5 bases; bases with no gene match: 4. CDR3 size: 13 residues. This chain's CDR3 is CASSLGLAYEQYF. As DNA, the CDR3 is TGTGCCAGCAGTCTAGGACTAGCTTACGAGCAGTACTTC.

The chain recombines TRBV5-4 with TRBJ1-2; 10 positions agree with TRBD1. The junction had 7 bases not matched to a gene; V was cut back by 4 bases and J by 4 bases. Germline CDR1 and CDR2: SGHNT and YYREEE (reference sequence). CDR3 length: 15 amino acids. The chain's CDR3 is CASSKTGGNIYGYTF. The CDR3 DNA reads as TGTGCCAGCAGCAAGACAGGGGGCAACATCTATGGCTACACCTTC.

The chain uses TRBV2 and TRBJ2-7, with D perhaps TRBD2 (6 bases). Trimming stripped 7 bases from V and 6 bases from J, with 16 bases between. Per the germline V gene, CDR1 is SNHLY and CDR2 is FYNNEI. This CDR3 comprises 13 residues. CDR3 amino acids: CASNIRAGGEQYF. The CDR3 region has the DNA TGTGCCAGCAATATTCGGGCCGGGGGCGAGCAGTACTTC.

The chain uses TRBV2 and TRBJ2-7, with D perhaps matching TRBD2 (5 bases). This CDR3 has 11 residues. V gave up 8 bases and J gave up 6 bases, with 11 bases separating them. Germline V gene lookup returns CDR1 SNHLY and CDR2 FYNNEI. CDR3 sequence: CASRPRGEQYF. The CDR3 DNA sequence: TGTGCCAGCCGCCCTCGGGGCGAGCAGTACTTC.

V gene TRBV5-6 combines with J gene TRBJ2-5; 8 bases align to TRBD1. Germline V gene sequence: CDR1 SGHDT, CDR2 YYEEEE. The CDR3 is 14 amino acids. The V and J ends lost 0 bases and 14 bases, in that order; junction bases with no gene match: 12. CDR3 sequence reads: CASSLALDRARRYF. As DNA, the CDR3 is TGTGCCAGCAGCTTGGCCCTGGACAGGGCCCGCCGTTACTTC.

The V call is TRBV2, the J call TRBJ2-7, with 8 bases lining up with TRBD2. Per the germline V gene, CDR1 is SNHLY and CDR2 is FYNNEI. The ends lost 3 bases at V and 0 bases at J; junction bases unmatched: 7. The CDR3 loop spans 16 amino acids. CDR3 nucleotides: TGTGCCAGCAGTGAGGAACTAGCGGACAGCTCCTACGAGCAGTACTTC. This encodes CASSEELADSSYEQYF.

The chain uses TRBV28 and TRBJ2-1, with 10 bases that match TRBD2. The ends lost 2 bases at V and 6 bases at J; junction bases unmatched: 7. CDR1 and CDR2 (germline): MDHEN, SYDVKM. The CDR3 runs 16 residues. The CDR3: CASSLRLAGVSNEQFF. The DNA of the CDR3 is TGTGCCAGCAGTTTAAGGCTAGCGGGAGTATCCAATGAGCAGTTCTTC.

This clone was recorded only once. The chain joins TRBV7-3 to TRBJ2-1; D may be TRBD2 (5 bases). V gave up 5 bases and J gave up 9 bases, with 14 bases separating them. This CDR3 spans 13 amino acids. CDR1 SGHTA and CDR2 FQGTGA come from the germline V gene. The CDR3 nucleotides read TGTGCCAGCAGCCCGACGGGAAAGGGTGAGCAGTTCTTC. The encoded protein is CASSPTGKGEQFF.

Comment on this clone: Other DNA sequences in this specimen translate into the identical CDR3. The chain couples TRBV5-1 to TRBJ2-5; 8 bases line up with TRBD2. Germline V CDR1 and CDR2: SGHRS, YFSETQ. The CDR3 loop spans 14 amino acids. V trimming: 0 bases; J trimming: 3 bases; junction bases outside the gene matches: 1. The CDR3 nucleotides are TGCGCCAGCAGCTTGGCCGGGGGGGAAGAGACCCAGTACTTC. Encoded protein: CASSLAGGEETQYF.

The V call is TRBV28, the J call TRBJ1-5; tentative D call: TRBD1 (6 bases). Deletions cut 9 bases from V and 4 bases from J, with 16 bases between. This CDR3 contains 14 residues. Germline CDR1 and CDR2: MDHEN and SYDVKM. CDR3 loop: CASLKGGSNQPQHF. Written as DNA, the CDR3 is TGTGCCAGTCTCAAGGGGGGGTCTAATCAGCCCCAGCATTTT.

The J gene is TRBJ2-1, the V gene TRBV27; 8 bases agree with TRBD2. The CDR3 contains 15 residues. Germline loops: CDR1 MNHEY, CDR2 SMNVEV (reference sequence). V lost 5 bases, J lost 14 bases, and 17 bases stayed unmatched. CDR3 protein: CASSHRRGRRALEFF. Written as DNA, the CDR3 is TGTGCCAGCAGTCATCGTCGCGGGAGGCGTGCGTTGGAGTTCTTC.